This T cell receptor (beta chain) was retrieved from a study of vaccination effects on CD4 cells after COVID-19. Sequenced by immunoSEQ multiplex PCR; TCRdb stores in-frame clones only, minus some. The repertoire holds about 20,000 clones, roughly 69% seen once, with around 35% in the top ten. In regard to this clone: What it binds is not known.

V gave up 6 bases and J gave up 6 bases; unmatched junction bases: 11. The CDR3 contains 15 residues. Germline V gives CDR1 KGHSH, CDR2 LQKENI. Viral peptide pools were used in the ViraFEST assay to expand antigen-specific CD4+ T cells, and sequencing came afterward. Subsequent to less than 13 days of culture, CD4+ T cells were isolated. Their SARS-CoV-2 infection, verified by PCR, occurred between March and December 2020. The material was CD4+ T cells from PBMCs cultured with a peptide pool, obtained before COVID-19 vaccination. The V call is TRBV18, the J call TRBJ1-1; 9 positions agree with TRBD1. The sequence was collected from a human donor who had a prior SARS-CoV-2 infection. Written as DNA, the CDR3 is TGTGCCAGCTCTCAGGCAACAGGGGGCGAAGCTGAAGCTTTCTTT. Protein sequence: CASSQATGGEAEAFF.